These 9 T cell receptor beta chains share one sample of origin, sequenced in a study of T cell responses to AZD1222 COVID-19 vaccine. Clones were sequenced by immunoSEQ multiplex PCR, and TCRdb holds only the in-frame ones, with some missing. The table shows 20,000 or so clones, with roughly 84% occurring only once. This specimen consisted of peripheral blood, obtained 28 days after the second AZD1222 dose. These receptor sequences come from an adult who received the AZD1222 COVID-19 vaccine.

V gene TRBV5-1 combines with J gene TRBJ2-7; D unresolved. The germline V gene has CDR1 SGHRS and CDR2 YFSETQ. The CDR3 consists of 13 residues. Deletions cut 2 bases from V and 3 bases from J, with 9 bases between. This chain's CDR3 is CASSLLDSYEQYF. The CDR3 nucleotides read TGCGCCAGCAGCTTACTGGATAGCTACGAGCAGTACTTC.

This chain joins TRBV25-1 and TRBJ1-1; 8 bases are shared with TRBD1. There are 15 residues in the CDR3. V shed 5 bases, J shed 1 base, and the junction held 6 bases outside the gene matches. Germline-derived CDR1 and CDR2 are MGHDK and SYGVNS. CDR3 DNA sequence: TGTGCCAGCAGTCCTCGACAGGGGACGAACACTGAAGCTTTCTTT. This gives the protein CASSPRQGTNTEAFF.

This rearrangement joins TRBV9 to TRBJ2-5; D unresolved. Looked up from germline, CDR1 is SGDLS and CDR2 is YYNGEE. The CDR3 spans 15 residues. V shed 2 bases and J shed 2 bases, with 13 bases lying between them. DNA of the CDR3: TGTGCCAGCAGCGTCAGAACCGACTTACAAGAGACCCAGTACTTC. The encoded protein is CASSVRTDLQETQYF. Using reference TRBV9 and TRBJ2-5 for the parts outside the CDR3, the full variable domain is DSGVTQTPKHLITATGQRVTLRCSPRSGDLSVYWYQQSLDQGLQFLIQYYNGEERAKGNILERFSAQQFPDLHSELNLSSLELGDSALYFCASSVRTDLQETQYFGPGTRLLVL.

The chain recombines TRBV6-6 with TRBJ1-2; possibly TRBD1 for D (5 bases). The CDR3 runs 13 residues. V was pared by 6 bases and J by 5 bases, with 13 bases between. Germline lookup yields CDR1 MNHNY and CDR2 SVGAGI (reference sequence). In nucleotides, the CDR3 is TGTGCCAGCAGCAATGGGACGGCATATGGCTACACCTTC. Protein sequence: CASSNGTAYGYTF.

The chain uses TRBV11-3 and TRBJ2-7; 8 bases fit TRBD2. Germline V CDR1 and CDR2: SGHNT, YENEEA. The V segment lost 5 bases and the J segment 3 bases; nucleotides outside the gene matches: 6. There are 14 residues in the CDR3. CDR3 nucleotide sequence: TGTGCCAGCAGCCTTACTAGCGGCCACTACGAGCAGTACTTC. As protein: CASSLTSGHYEQYF.

The chain carries TRBV2 and TRBJ2-2; unclear D gene. V was cut by 4 bases and J by 2 bases, with 11 bases left in between. The V gene's germline CDR1 is SNHLY and CDR2 FYNNEI. CDR3 length: 15 residues. CDR3 loop: CASSVDLLNTGELFF. CDR3 in DNA: TGTGCCAGCAGTGTCGATTTACTCAACACCGGGGAGCTGTTTTTT.

The rearrangement joins TRBV28 to TRBJ1-3; D gene unclear. V dropped 4 bases and J dropped 1 base, with 11 bases sitting between them. This CDR3 has 15 residues. The V gene's germline CDR1 is MDHEN and CDR2 SYDVKM. CDR3 sequence: CASSSYDGSGNTIYF. Written as DNA, the CDR3 is TGTGCCAGCAGTTCTTATGACGGATCTGGAAACACCATATATTTT.

V is TRBV7-9 and J is TRBJ2-7; tentative D call: TRBD2 (6 bases). CDR1 SEHNR and CDR2 FQNEAQ come from the germline V gene (reference sequence). The CDR3 has 15 residues. Trimming cost V 5 bases and J 0 bases, with 14 bases left between them. CDR3 sequence: CASSPGLASSYEQYF. The CDR3 DNA follows: TGTGCCAGCAGCCCTGGCCTAGCGAGCTCCTACGAGCAGTACTTC.

The chain's CDR3 is CASSLMGSNQPQHF. The CDR3 DNA reads as TGTGCCAGCAGTTTAATGGGAAGCAATCAGCCCCAGCATTTT. The J gene is TRBJ1-5, the V gene TRBV27; D ambiguous. The CDR3 contains 14 residues. V lost 2 bases and J 1 base, leaving 6 bases between the germline ends. In germline, CDR1 is MNHEY, CDR2 SMNVEV (reference sequence).